This TCR beta chain was captured by sequencing in a study of T cell responses to AZD1222 COVID-19 vaccine. Study-level results: Donor demographics were predominantly white British with a female majority; clonal diversity may be underestimated. Spike-specific TCR repertoires showed rising breadth and depth after two AZD1222 doses. Variant regions that are unmutated are reportedly the target of nearly half of spike-specific TCRs.

Assay used: immunoSEQ multiplex PCR; TCRdb lists only in-frame clones, some missing. The table shows about 180,000 clones, with roughly 92% occurring only once. The CDR3 extends over 14 amino acids. Germline lookup yields CDR1 GTSNPN and CDR2 SVGIG (reference sequence). Trimming cost V 7 bases and J 7 bases, with 19 bases left between them. Second-dose schedules of about 4 or about 12 weeks were combined. This clone was counted once. The antigen is not known. This clonotype was obtained from an adult who received the AZD1222 COVID-19 vaccine. The genes are TRBV30 and TRBJ1-4, with unresolved D. The sequencing here drew on peripheral blood, taken 28 days after the second AZD1222 dose. DNA of the CDR3: TGTGCCTCTCCCGGACGGCGGGGTGTTGAAAAACTGTTTTTT. Encoded protein: CASPGRRGVEKLFF.